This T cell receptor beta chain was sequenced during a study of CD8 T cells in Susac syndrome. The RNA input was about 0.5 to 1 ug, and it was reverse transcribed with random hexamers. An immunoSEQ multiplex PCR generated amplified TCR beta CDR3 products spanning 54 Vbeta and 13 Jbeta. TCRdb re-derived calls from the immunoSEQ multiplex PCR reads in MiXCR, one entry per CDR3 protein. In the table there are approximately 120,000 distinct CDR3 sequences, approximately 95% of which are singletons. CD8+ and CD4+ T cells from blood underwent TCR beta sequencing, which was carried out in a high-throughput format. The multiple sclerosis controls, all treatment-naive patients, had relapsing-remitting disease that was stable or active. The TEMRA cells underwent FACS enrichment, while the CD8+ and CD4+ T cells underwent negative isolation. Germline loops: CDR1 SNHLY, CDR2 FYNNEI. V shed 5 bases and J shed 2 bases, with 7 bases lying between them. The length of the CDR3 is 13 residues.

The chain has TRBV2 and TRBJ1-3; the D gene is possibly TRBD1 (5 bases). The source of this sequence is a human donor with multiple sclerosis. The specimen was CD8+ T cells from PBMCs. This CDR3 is CASSTGPGNTIYF. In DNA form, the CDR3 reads TGTGCCAGCAGTACGGGGCCTGGAAACACCATATATTTT.